The rows below give T cell receptor beta chains drawn from one sample of a study of blood T cell repertoires in COVID-19. Assay: immunoSEQ multiplex PCR; the TCRdb copy retains only in-frame clones and omits some. The sample yields over 110,000 clones, 65% to 80% seen once. Sequenced: peripheral blood. The receptors were sampled from an older woman with acute or convalescent COVID-19. CDR3s include the opening cysteine and the closing phenylalanine or tryptophan. A D gene is named only where the DNA matches it firmly. Part of the rows lack a size; the others show once, few, many or a class for expanded clones.

j_call | v_call | d_call | clone_size | cdr3_aa | cdr3_nt
TRBJ2-1 | TRBV2 | NA | NA | CASRLWEQFF | TGTGCCAGCAGACTTTGGGAGCAGTTCTTC
TRBJ2-2 | TRBV6-5 | TRBD1 | NA | CASSYSRQGTGELFF | TGTGCCAGCAGTTACTCGAGACAGGGAACCGGGGAGCTGTTTTTT
TRBJ2-3 | TRBV27 | TRBD2 | once | CASSLKREGTDTQYF | TGTGCCAGCAGTCTGAAACGGGAGGGCACAGATACGCAGTATTTT
TRBJ2-7 | TRBV5-1 | NA | NA | CASSPLGSGTYEQYF | TGCGCCAGCAGCCCGCTAGGGTCGGGGACCTACGAGCAGTACTTC
TRBJ2-3 | TRBV15 | NA | NA | CATSLTTGTLDTQYF | TGTGCCACCAGCCTTACAACCGGGACTCTAGATACGCAGTATTTT
TRBJ2-7 | TRBV18 | NA | few | CASSPNHYEQYF | TGTGCCAGCTCACCAAATCATTACGAGCAGTACTTC
TRBJ2-1 | TRBV11-1 | NA | NA | CASSSRTGNEQFF | TGTGCCAGCAGCTCGAGAACAGGTAACGAGCAGTTCTTC
TRBJ1-2 | TRBV2 | NA | NA | CALKLAVYGYTF | TGTGCCCTCAAGCTCGCGGTCTATGGCTACACCTTC
TRBJ1-4 | TRBV27 | NA | once | CASSLTGLNEKLFF | TGTGCCAGCAGTTTGACAGGCCTTAATGAAAAACTGTTTTTT
TRBJ2-1 | TRBV2 | TRBD1 | once | CASSEFTGGHNEQFF | TGTGCCAGCAGTGAATTTACAGGGGGCCACAATGAGCAGTTCTTC
TRBJ2-1 | TRBV3-1/TRBV3-2 | TRBD1 | NA | CASSYRQGRYNEQFF | TGTGCCAGCAGCTACAGACAGGGCCGCTACAATGAGCAGTTCTTC
TRBJ2-6 | TRBV7-9 | TRBD1 | NA | CAIDRATSGANVLTF | TGTGCCATAGACAGGGCCACGAGCGGGGCCAACGTCCTGACTTTC
TRBJ2-7 | TRBV28 | NA | NA | CASSWPGLPYEQYF | TGTGCCAGCAGTTGGCCAGGGTTACCCTACGAGCAGTACTTC
TRBJ1-5 | TRBV15 | NA | NA | CATSRVGGRQYNQPQHF | TGTGCCACCAGCAGAGTGGGGGGGAGGCAGTACAATCAGCCCCAGCATTTT
TRBJ2-3 | TRBV11-2 | NA | NA | CASSLLRTSTDTQYF | TGTGCCAGCAGCCTCCTGAGGACTAGCACAGATACGCAGTATTTT
TRBJ1-4 | TRBV6-5 | TRBD1 | NA | CASRKQGREELFF | TGTGCCAGCAGAAAACAGGGGAGAGAAGAACTGTTTTTT
TRBJ1-6 | TRBV5-1 | TRBD1 | NA | CASSNGQGSSYNSPLHF | TGCGCCAGCAGCAACGGACAGGGGAGCTCCTATAATTCACCCCTCCACTTT
TRBJ1-6 | TRBV6-5 | NA | NA | CASRNPGNSPLHF | TGTGCCAGCAGGAACCCAGGCAATTCACCCCTCCACTTT
TRBJ1-1 | TRBV20-1 | NA | NA | CSAYRNTEAFF | TGCAGTGCTTACAGGAACACTGAAGCTTTCTTT
TRBJ2-1 | TRBV7-2 | TRBD2 | NA | CASSLRTSGRNNEQFF | TGTGCCAGCAGCCTCAGGACTAGCGGGAGGAACAATGAGCAGTTCTTC
TRBJ1-2 | TRBV21-1 | NA | NA | CASSKPRGGGWGYGYTF | TGTGCCAGCAGCAAGCCCCGAGGGGGGGGCTGGGGCTATGGCTACACCTTC
TRBJ2-7 | TRBV9 | TRBD1 | NA | CASSAHPDRGPYEQYF | TGTGCCAGCAGCGCGCACCCGGACAGGGGGCCATACGAGCAGTACTTC
TRBJ2-1 | TRBV18 | TRBD2 | few | CASSPSLAGGVGEQFF | TGTGCCAGCTCACCCAGTCTAGCGGGAGGGGTTGGTGAGCAGTTCTTC
TRBJ1-5 | TRBV6-5 | TRBD1 | NA | CASSSRDRGNQPQHF | TGTGCCAGCAGTAGCCGGGACAGGGGAAATCAGCCCCAGCATTTT
TRBJ2-1 | TRBV28 | NA | NA | CASSLEGSYNEQFF | TGTGCCAGCAGTTTGGAGGGAAGCTACAATGAGCAGTTCTTC
TRBJ2-3 | TRBV28 | TRBD2 | NA | CASSLVPPGLAGLSTDTQYF | TGTGCCAGCAGTTTAGTCCCTCCGGGACTAGCGGGGCTCAGCACAGATACGCAGTATTTT
TRBJ2-1 | TRBV2 | NA | NA | CASNFRQYNEQFF | TGTGCCAGCAATTTCCGACAGTACAATGAGCAGTTCTTC
TRBJ2-1 | TRBV21-1 | NA | NA | CASRRWRSSYNEQFF | TGTGCCAGCAGGAGGTGGCGGAGCTCCTACAATGAGCAGTTCTTC
TRBJ1-2 | TRBV15 | NA | NA | CATSRGTPVGYTF | TGTGCCACCAGCAGAGGGACACCTGTTGGCTACACCTTC
TRBJ1-3 | TRBV30 | NA | few | CAWSVRVRSGNTIYF | TGTGCCTGGAGTGTGCGGGTCCGCTCTGGAAACACCATATATTTT
TRBJ1-4 | TRBV21-1 | NA | NA | CASSSSRQGTNEKLFF | TGTGCCAGCAGCTCCTCGAGACAGGGCACTAATGAAAAACTGTTTTTT
TRBJ2-3 | TRBV13 | TRBD2 | NA | CASSLAGGSTDTQYF | TGTGCCAGCAGCCTAGCGGGAGGGAGCACAGATACGCAGTATTTT
TRBJ2-7 | TRBV7-2 | TRBD2 | NA | CASSLLAGAYEQYF | TGTGCCAGCAGCTTACTAGCGGGAGCCTACGAGCAGTACTTC
TRBJ1-2 | TRBV14 | TRBD1 | once | CASSQRRTGSAYGYTF | TGTGCCAGCAGCCAACGCCGGACAGGGTCGGCCTATGGCTACACCTTC
TRBJ2-5 | TRBV28 | NA | NA | CASSTLGRLGETQYF | TGTGCCAGCAGTACACTAGGGAGGCTTGGGGAGACCCAGTACTTC
TRBJ2-2 | TRBV6-4 | TRBD2 | NA | CASRLTSGTGELFF | TGTGCCAGCAGGCTGACTAGCGGCACCGGGGAGCTGTTTTTT
TRBJ2-1 | TRBV10-3 | NA | NA | CAISRTGQYNEQFF | TGTGCCATCAGCCGTACGGGACAATACAATGAGCAGTTCTTC
TRBJ1-2 | TRBV28 | NA | NA | CASSLIQQGRGYTF | TGTGCCAGCAGTTTGATTCAGCAGGGCCGGGGCTACACCTTC
TRBJ1-2 | TRBV7-8 | NA | NA | CASTTPQEGLSGKGGYTF | TGTGCCAGCACCACCCCCCAGGAGGGGCTAAGTGGGAAAGGTGGCTACACCTTC
TRBJ1-2 | TRBV6-1 | NA | few | CASSGGGNMARPGHPYGYTF | TGTGCCAGCAGTGGTGGTGGCAACATGGCTCGGCCAGGGCACCCCTATGGCTACACCTTC
TRBJ2-3 | TRBV4-2 | TRBD2 | few | CASSQDVLAGTQYF | TGTGCCAGCAGCCAAGATGTCCTAGCGGGTACGCAGTATTTT
TRBJ2-1 | TRBV18 | NA | NA | CASSPPGLYIEQFF | TGTGCCAGCTCACCACCGGGCCTGTATATTGAGCAGTTCTTC
TRBJ2-7 | TRBV7-9 | NA | NA | CASSLGDYEQYF | TGTGCCAGCAGCTTAGGCGACTACGAGCAGTACTTC
TRBJ2-3 | TRBV18 | NA | once | CASSMDTPGLGAQYF | TGTGCCAGCTCGATGGACACCCCGGGCTTAGGAGCGCAGTATTTT
TRBJ2-5 | TRBV30 | TRBD2 | NA | CAWTSAGGRETQYF | TGTGCCTGGACCTCAGCGGGAGGGCGAGAGACCCAGTACTTC
TRBJ1-2 | TRBV10-3 | NA | NA | CAISENRQPLAYGYTF | TGTGCCATCAGTGAGAACAGACAGCCACTTGCCTATGGCTACACCTTC